This T cell receptor (beta chain) derives from a study of blood T cell repertoires in COVID-19. Looking at the study overall: Samples of COVID-19 (acute and convalescent) were obtained from the United States, Italy and Spain. T cells, B-cell-depleted T cells, or PBMCs provided the cDNA or gDNA that served as material.

Germline CDR1 is KGHSH and CDR2 is LQKENI. The CDR3 spans 16 residues. J was trimmed by 1 base and V by 6 bases; bases with no gene match: 7. In the authors' workflow: The authors estimated nucleated cell counts from reference gene primer amplification. Some clones are missing from TCRdb's copy, which holds only in-frame ones; the method was immunoSEQ multiplex PCR. For V, J and clone size, that table is used; D and trimming come from the DNA. The sample lists around 19,000 clones; around 89% were seen once. The sequence derives from a woman aged 55-69 years with active COVID-19. Sequences were obtained from peripheral blood. The gene calls are TRBV18 and TRBJ2-2; 8 nucleotides agree with TRBD2. The CDR3 coding sequence is TGTGCCAGCTCCCGCCCGGGAGGGTTGAACACCGGGGAGCTGTTTTTT. This sequence encodes CASSRPGGLNTGELFF.